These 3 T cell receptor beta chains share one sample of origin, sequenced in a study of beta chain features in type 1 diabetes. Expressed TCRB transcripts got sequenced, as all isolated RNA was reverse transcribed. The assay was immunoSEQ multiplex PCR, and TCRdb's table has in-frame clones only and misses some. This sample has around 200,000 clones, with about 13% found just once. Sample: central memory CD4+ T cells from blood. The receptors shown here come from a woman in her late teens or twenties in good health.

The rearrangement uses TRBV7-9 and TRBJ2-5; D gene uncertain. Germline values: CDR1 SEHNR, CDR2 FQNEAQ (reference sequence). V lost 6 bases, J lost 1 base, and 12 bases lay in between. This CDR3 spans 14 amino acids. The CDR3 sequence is CASRLDIAQETQYF. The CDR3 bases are TGTGCCAGCAGACTCGATATCGCCCAAGAGACCCAGTACTTC.

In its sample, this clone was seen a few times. The CDR3 DNA reads as TGTGCCAGTAGTATACGGGCTAGCGGGAAGGAGGGGCAGTTCTTC. Translation: CASSIRASGKEGQFF. The rearrangement joins TRBV19 to TRBJ2-1, with TRBD2 matching 9 bases. Germline V lookup: CDR1 LNHDA, CDR2 SQIVND (reference sequence). Trimming cost V 2 bases and J 12 bases; bases outside gene matches: 11. There are 15 residues in the CDR3.

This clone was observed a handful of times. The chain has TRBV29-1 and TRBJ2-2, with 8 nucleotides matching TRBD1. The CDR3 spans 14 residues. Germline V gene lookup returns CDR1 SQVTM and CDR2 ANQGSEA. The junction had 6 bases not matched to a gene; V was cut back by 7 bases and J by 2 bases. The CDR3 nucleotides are TGCAGCGCCGGACAGGGAGGTAACACCGGGGAGCTGTTTTTT. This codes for CSAGQGGNTGELFF.